The rows below give T cell receptor beta chains drawn from one sample of a study of PD-1 blockade in classical Hodgkin lymphoma. Measured with immunoSEQ multiplex PCR; TCRdb has only the in-frame clones, and not every one. The repertoire holds just under 45,000 clones, with roughly 70% as singletons. The material sequenced was peripheral blood mononuclear cells (PBMCs), taken before the second cycle of nivolumab. The source of these receptors is a human donor with classical Hodgkin lymphoma. Each CDR3 is given with its conserved first and last residue. D genes are given only for firm matches. Clone size is given for some rows only: seen once, a few or many times, or a class if the clone is expanded.

v_call	j_call	clone_size	d_call	cdr3_aa	cdr3_nt
TRBV5-8	TRBJ2-7	once	TRBD1	CASSLVDRELTLDEQYF	TGTGCCAGCAGCCTGGTTGACAGGGAGCTTACCCTAGACGAGCAGTACTTC
TRBV5-1	TRBJ1-3	NA	NA	CASSALGSVPGNTIYF	TGCGCCAGCAGCGCTCTAGGGTCAGTCCCTGGAAACACCATATATTTT
TRBV7-2	TRBJ2-2	NA	NA	CASSLDEGLNTGELFF	TGTGCCAGCAGCTTAGATGAGGGGTTGAACACCGGGGAGCTGTTTTTT
TRBV6-5	TRBJ1-1	NA	NA	CASSYGGGTEAFF	TGTGCCAGCAGTTACGGAGGGGGCACTGAAGCTTTCTTT
TRBV4-2	TRBJ2-7	NA	TRBD2	CASRFNSGTSGRDYEQYF	TGTGCCAGCAGGTTCAATTCCGGGACTAGCGGGAGGGACTACGAGCAGTACTTC
TRBV7-2	TRBJ1-2	NA	TRBD1	CASIRGTALHNYGYTF	TGTGCCAGCATCAGGGGGACAGCGCTCCATAACTATGGCTACACCTTC
TRBV6-6	TRBJ1-2	NA	NA	CASSYGQLNGYTF	TGTGCCAGCAGTTATGGACAGCTCAATGGCTACACCTTC
TRBV27	TRBJ2-1	NA	NA	CASSLRIGQDEQFF	TGTGCCAGCAGTTTGAGGATTGGGCAGGATGAGCAGTTCTTC
TRBV4-1	TRBJ2-1	NA	NA	CASSQVGQLNEQFF	TGCGCCAGCAGCCAAGTAGGACAGCTCAATGAGCAGTTCTTC
TRBV7-6	TRBJ2-1	NA	NA	CASSSIDGAEQFF	TGTGCCAGCAGCTCCATCGATGGGGCTGAGCAGTTCTTC
TRBV2	TRBJ2-7	NA	TRBD2	CASSRGGFIGSPSGEQYF	TGTGCCAGCAGTCGGGGGGGTTTTATCGGGAGCCCTTCGGGCGAGCAGTACTTC
TRBV5-5	TRBJ1-4	NA	NA	CASSLSGGKKLFF	TGTGCCAGCAGCTTGTCGGGGGGTAAAAAACTGTTTTTT
TRBV27	TRBJ2-1	few	TRBD2	CASSSGTSGSGTEQFF	TGTGCCAGCAGTTCAGGGACTAGCGGGAGTGGGACTGAGCAGTTCTTC
TRBV7-9	TRBJ2-7	NA	TRBD1	CASSPRGGQQYEQYF	TGTGCCAGCAGCCCCCGAGGGGGACAGCAATACGAGCAGTACTTC
TRBV6-1	TRBJ2-2	NA	TRBD2	CASRAGGPLGELFF	TGTGCCAGCCGTGCGGGGGGGCCTTTAGGGGAGCTGTTTTTT
TRBV14	TRBJ2-7	NA	TRBD2	CASSPLRLAGGRSYEQYF	TGTGCCAGCAGCCCCCTGAGACTAGCGGGAGGACGCTCCTACGAGCAGTACTTC
TRBV27	TRBJ2-5	medium-sized	NA	CASSWFFGEEETQYF	TGTGCCAGCAGTTGGTTCTTTGGGGAGGAGGAGACCCAGTACTTC
TRBV19	TRBJ1-3	NA	NA	CASTGSLMSGNTIYF	TGTGCCAGTACGGGTTCACTTATGTCTGGAAACACCATATATTTT
TRBV7-9	TRBJ2-5	NA	NA	CASSLGGSLETQYF	TGTGCCAGCAGCTTAGGAGGTAGCCTGGAGACCCAGTACTTC
TRBV4-3	TRBJ2-1	NA	TRBD2	CASSQGRSGTSGGIEQFF	TGCGCCAGCAGCCAAGGTCGGTCCGGGACTAGCGGGGGGATTGAGCAGTTCTTC
TRBV4-2	TRBJ1-2	NA	TRBD1	CASSQGLPNANPGQGYYGYTF	TGTGCCAGCAGCCAAGGACTTCCAAACGCTAATCCGGGACAGGGGTACTATGGCTACACCTTC
TRBV10-3	TRBJ1-5	NA	NA	CAIRGAGGNQPQHF	TGTGCCATCCGGGGAGCCGGTGGCAATCAGCCCCAGCATTTT
TRBV5-8	TRBJ1-5	NA	NA	CASSLAPYQPQHF	TGTGCCAGCAGCTTGGCCCCTTATCAGCCCCAGCATTTT
TRBV6-5	TRBJ1-1	once	NA	CASSYLATGTSEAFF	TGTGCCAGCAGTTATTTGGCAACAGGGACTTCTGAAGCTTTCTTT
TRBV9	TRBJ2-7	NA	NA	CASSGGVGPPYEQYF	TGTGCCAGCAGCGGCGGGGTTGGCCCGCCCTACGAGCAGTACTTC
TRBV6-1	TRBJ1-1	NA	NA	CASSVDKRLNTEAFF	TGTGCCAGCAGTGTGGACAAAAGATTGAACACTGAAGCTTTCTTT
TRBV28	TRBJ2-3	NA	TRBD2	CASSLTSGNRDTQYF	TGTGCCAGCAGTTTGACTAGCGGGAATCGAGATACGCAGTATTTT
TRBV28	TRBJ1-5	many	NA	CASSLIGQDNQPQHF	TGTGCCAGCAGTTTAATCGGGCAGGACAATCAGCCCCAGCATTTT
TRBV9	TRBJ2-7	NA	NA	CASSVAPGPPYEQYF	TGTGCCAGCAGCGTAGCGCCGGGGCCTCCCTACGAGCAGTACTTC
TRBV19	TRBJ2-7	NA	NA	CASSISVNTYEQYF	TGTGCCAGTAGTATTTCGGTCAATACTTACGAGCAGTACTTC
TRBV27	TRBJ2-1	NA	TRBD1	CASSSGGRYNEQFF	TGTGCCAGCAGTTCAGGGGGCCGGTACAATGAGCAGTTCTTC
TRBV27	TRBJ1-1	NA	NA	CASSPFRLNTEAFF	TGTGCCAGCAGCCCTTTCCGCTTGAACACTGAAGCTTTCTTT
TRBV13	TRBJ1-1	few	NA	CASSILGGLNTEAFF	TGTGCCAGCAGCATTCTCGGGGGGCTTAACACTGAAGCTTTCTTT
TRBV7-2	TRBJ1-5	NA	NA	CASSLADQPQHF	TGTGCCAGCAGCTTAGCGGATCAGCCCCAGCATTTT
TRBV4-2	TRBJ1-2	NA	NA	CASSSPGVWAGYTF	TGTGCCAGCAGCTCCCCGGGCGTGTGGGCTGGCTACACCTTC
TRBV19	TRBJ1-2	NA	NA	CASSMGSNYGYTF	TGTGCCAGTAGTATGGGGTCGAACTATGGCTACACCTTC
TRBV28	TRBJ1-3	NA	NA	CASSLQGDSGNTIYF	TGTGCCAGCAGTCTTCAGGGCGACTCTGGAAACACCATATATTTT
TRBV6-5	TRBJ2-1	NA	NA	CASSRDGTAGPEQFF	TGTGCCAGCAGTCGAGACGGGACTGCAGGGCCTGAGCAGTTCTTC
TRBV4-1	TRBJ2-7	NA	NA	CASSQAEGAREQYF	TGCGCCAGCAGCCAAGCGGAGGGGGCGCGCGAGCAGTACTTC
TRBV19	TRBJ2-7	NA	NA	CASSIGPSYEQYF	TGTGCCAGTAGTATCGGGCCCTCCTACGAGCAGTACTTC
TRBV19	TRBJ2-1	NA	TRBD2	CASGVLAGNNEQFF	TGTGCCAGTGGGGTCTTAGCGGGAAACAATGAGCAGTTCTTC
TRBV28	TRBJ2-1	NA	NA	CASSLTHSSYNEQFF	TGTGCCAGCAGTTTAACCCATAGCTCCTACAATGAGCAGTTCTTC
TRBV6-6	TRBJ1-2	NA	NA	CASTKGAGEYGYTF	TGTGCCAGCACCAAAGGGGCAGGGGAATATGGCTACACCTTC
TRBV13	TRBJ2-6	NA	NA	CASSLGPSGANVLTF	TGTGCCAGCAGCTTAGGTCCCTCTGGGGCCAACGTCCTGACTTTC
TRBV7-2	TRBJ1-6	NA	NA	CASRRVWAENSPLHF	TGTGCCAGCAGGCGCGTCTGGGCGGAGAATTCACCCCTCCACTTT
TRBV5-1	TRBJ1-2	NA	NA	CASSFSGDSNGYTF	TGCGCCAGCAGCTTTTCAGGGGATTCTAATGGCTACACCTTC
TRBV15	TRBJ2-7	once	TRBD2	CATSRGWGGSYNEQYF	TGTGCCACCAGCAGAGGCTGGGGCGGGAGTTACAACGAGCAGTACTTC
TRBV10-3	TRBJ1-1	NA	NA	CAISEPTGTVNTEAFF	TGTGCCATCAGTGAGCCGACCGGGACGGTGAACACTGAAGCTTTCTTT
TRBV5-4	TRBJ2-3	NA	TRBD2	CASSLETGLAGDTQYF	TGTGCCAGCAGCTTGGAGACGGGACTAGCGGGAGACACGCAGTATTTT
TRBV6-5	TRBJ2-3	once	NA	CASSRSTDTQYF	TGTGCCAGCAGCCGTAGCACAGATACGCAGTATTTT
TRBV30	TRBJ2-7	NA	NA	CAWSVPALKQGKQYF	TGTGCCTGGAGTGTACCCGCCCTCAAACAGGGAAAGCAGTACTTC
TRBV7-8	TRBJ2-3	few	TRBD1	CASSLAGQGRDTQYF	TGTGCCAGCAGCTTAGCGGGACAGGGAAGGGATACGCAGTATTTT